This T cell receptor beta chain was sequenced during a study of early T cells in non-severe SARS-CoV-2 infection. Study-level background: Bulk RNA taken from unsorted whole blood was sequenced, leaving chains unpaired.

Germline V gene lookup returns CDR1 ENHRY and CDR2 SYGVKD. The CDR3 has 15 amino acids. Trimming took 5 bases from V and 6 from J; bases not matched to a gene: 8. Broader study findings: Using VDJdb, the matching emphasized anti-spike CD8 responses while missing private and CD4 specificities.

Each cDNA molecule carried a unique molecular identifier. TCRdb reanalysed the 5' RACE reads using MiXCR and keeps one entry per CDR3 protein. The table lists 30,000 to 45,000 distinct CDR3 sequences, approximately 6% of them singletons. This clonotype appeared many times. Its antigen is undetermined. The TCR was taken from an adult who was a healthcare worker with PCR-confirmed SARS-CoV-2 infection or an uninfected control (not recorded which). The specimen comprised whole blood, sampled at baseline. This sequence joins TRBV10-3 and TRBJ2-1, with 9 bases that match TRBD1. The CDR3 loop reads CAISPQGAIGNEQFF. The CDR3, as DNA: TGTGCCATCAGTCCACAGGGGGCGATCGGCAATGAGCAGTTCTTC.